This passage covers 2 T cell receptor beta chains from one sample sequenced in a study of T cells in Graves' hyperthyroidism and ophthalmopathy. Researchers took RNA transcripts and amplified the TCR beta CDR3 regions from them. The TCR CDR3 was amplified in a first-round RT-PCR using the HTBI primer set. Using its own MiXCR run on the multiplex PCR reads, TCRdb lists one record per CDR3 protein. The sample lists roughly 740,000 distinct CDR3 sequences, over 15% occurring once. Sequences were obtained from blood. These receptors came from a man aged 18 to 29 with Graves' hyperthyroidism.

V gene TRBV6-1 combines with J gene TRBJ2-3, with a possible D match to TRBD2 (6 bases). Germline CDR1 and CDR2: MNHNS and SASEGT. Between the trimmed V and J ends, which lost 8 bases and 5 bases, there was a span of 14 bases. The CDR3 totals 13 residues. The CDR3 here is CASRGGVRDTQYF. CDR3 sequence (DNA): TGTGCCAGCCGGGGCGGGGTGCGAGATACGCAGTATTTT.

At least ten counts were recorded for this clonotype. The chain recombines TRBV25-1 with TRBJ1-2; no firm D call. Germline values: CDR1 MGHDK, CDR2 SYGVNS. Deletions cut 8 bases from V and 6 bases from J, with 16 bases between. The CDR3 has 13 residues. The CDR3 here is CASAHIPSDGYTF. In DNA, the CDR3 is TGTGCCAGCGCCCATATCCCAAGCGATGGCTACACCTTC.